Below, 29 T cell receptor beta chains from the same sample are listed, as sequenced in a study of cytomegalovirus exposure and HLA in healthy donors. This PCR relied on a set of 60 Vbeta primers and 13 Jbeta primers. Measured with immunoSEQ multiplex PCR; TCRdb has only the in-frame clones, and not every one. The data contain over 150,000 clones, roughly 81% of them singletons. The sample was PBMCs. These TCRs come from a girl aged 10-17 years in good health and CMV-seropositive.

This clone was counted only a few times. Written as DNA, the CDR3 is TGCGCCAGCAGCCTTGGGACAGTGCCCTATAATTCACCCCTCCACTTT. It is translated as CASSLGTVPYNSPLHF. J is TRBJ1-6 and V is TRBV5-1, with 7 bases that match TRBD1. Trimming removed 4 bases from V and 2 bases from J; junction bases left unmatched: 6. The length of the CDR3 is 16 residues. Germline values: CDR1 SGHRS, CDR2 YFSETQ.

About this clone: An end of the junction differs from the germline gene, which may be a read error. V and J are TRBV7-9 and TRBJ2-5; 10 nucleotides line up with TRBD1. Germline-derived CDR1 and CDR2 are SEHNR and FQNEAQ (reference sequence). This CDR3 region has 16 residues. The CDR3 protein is CASSFSRQGAWEIQYF. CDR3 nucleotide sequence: TGTGCCAGCAGCTTTTCCCGACAGGGGGCGTGGGAGATCCAGTACTTC.

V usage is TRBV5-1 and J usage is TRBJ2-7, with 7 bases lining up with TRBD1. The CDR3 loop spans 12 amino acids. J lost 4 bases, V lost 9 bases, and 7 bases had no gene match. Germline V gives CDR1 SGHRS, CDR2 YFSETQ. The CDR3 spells CATLTGQYEQYF. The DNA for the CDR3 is TGCGCCACCTTGACAGGGCAATACGAGCAGTACTTC.

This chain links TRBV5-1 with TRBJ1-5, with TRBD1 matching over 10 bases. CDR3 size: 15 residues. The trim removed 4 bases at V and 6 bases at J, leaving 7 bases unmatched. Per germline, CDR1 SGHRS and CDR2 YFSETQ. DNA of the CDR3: TGCGCCAGCAGCATCGGGACAGGGGTCCGTCAGCCCCAGCATTTT. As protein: CASSIGTGVRQPQHF.

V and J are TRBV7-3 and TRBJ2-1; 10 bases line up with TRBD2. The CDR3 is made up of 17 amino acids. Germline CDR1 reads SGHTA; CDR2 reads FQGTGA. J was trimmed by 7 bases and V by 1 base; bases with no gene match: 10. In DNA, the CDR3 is TGTGCCAGCAGCTTAAAGGGAACTAGCGGGGCGTCAAATGAGCAGTTCTTC. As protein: CASSLKGTSGASNEQFF.

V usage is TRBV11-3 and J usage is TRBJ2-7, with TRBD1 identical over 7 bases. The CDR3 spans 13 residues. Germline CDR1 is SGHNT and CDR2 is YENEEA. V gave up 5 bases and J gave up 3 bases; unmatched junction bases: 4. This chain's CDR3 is CASSRDRDYEQYF. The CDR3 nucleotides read TGTGCCAGCAGCCGGGACAGAGACTACGAGCAGTACTTC.

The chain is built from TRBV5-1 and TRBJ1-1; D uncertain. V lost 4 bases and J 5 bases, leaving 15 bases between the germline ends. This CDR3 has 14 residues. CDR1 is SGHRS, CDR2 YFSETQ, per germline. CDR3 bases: TGCGCCAGCAGCCCTCGTACGGGAGGGACTGAAGCTTTCTTT. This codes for CASSPRTGGTEAFF.

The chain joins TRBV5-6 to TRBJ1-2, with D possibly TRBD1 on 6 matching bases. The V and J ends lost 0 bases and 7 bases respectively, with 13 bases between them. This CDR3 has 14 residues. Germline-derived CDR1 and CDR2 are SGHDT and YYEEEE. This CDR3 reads CASSLGGRGVGYTF. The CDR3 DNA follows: TGTGCCAGCAGCTTGGGGGGGCGCGGCGTTGGCTACACCTTC.

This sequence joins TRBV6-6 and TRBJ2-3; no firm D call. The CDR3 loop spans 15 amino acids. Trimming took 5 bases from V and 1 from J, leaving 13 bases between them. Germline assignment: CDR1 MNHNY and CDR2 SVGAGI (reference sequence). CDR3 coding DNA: TGTGCCAGCAGTACCCTCCGAATAGGCACAGATACGCAGTATTTT. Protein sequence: CASSTLRIGTDTQYF.

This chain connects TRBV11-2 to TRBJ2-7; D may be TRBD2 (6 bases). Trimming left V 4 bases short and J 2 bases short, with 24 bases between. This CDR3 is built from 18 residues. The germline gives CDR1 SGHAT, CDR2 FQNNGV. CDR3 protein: CASSSLGRRQGTPYEQYF. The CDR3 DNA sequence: TGTGCCAGCAGCTCCCTGGGGAGGAGGCAGGGTACCCCCTACGAGCAGTACTTC.

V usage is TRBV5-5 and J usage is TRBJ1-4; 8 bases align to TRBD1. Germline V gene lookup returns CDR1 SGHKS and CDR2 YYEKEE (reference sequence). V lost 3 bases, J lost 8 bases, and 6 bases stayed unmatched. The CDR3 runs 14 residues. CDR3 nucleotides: TGTGCCAGCAGCTCGGACAGGGATGGGGAAAAACTGTTTTTT. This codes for CASSSDRDGEKLFF. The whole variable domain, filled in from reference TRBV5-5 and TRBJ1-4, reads DAGVTQSPTHLIKTRGQQVTLRCSPISGHKSVSWYQQVLGQGPQFIFQYYEKEERGRGNFPDRFSARQFPNYSSELNVNALLLGDSALYLCASSSDRDGEKLFFGSGTQLSVL.

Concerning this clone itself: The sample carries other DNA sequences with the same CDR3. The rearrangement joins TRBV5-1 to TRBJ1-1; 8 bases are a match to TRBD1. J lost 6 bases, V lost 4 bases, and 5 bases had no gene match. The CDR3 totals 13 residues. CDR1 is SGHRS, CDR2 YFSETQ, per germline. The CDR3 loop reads CASSLGQGAEAFF. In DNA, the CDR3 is TGCGCCAGCAGCCTAGGACAGGGCGCTGAAGCTTTCTTT.

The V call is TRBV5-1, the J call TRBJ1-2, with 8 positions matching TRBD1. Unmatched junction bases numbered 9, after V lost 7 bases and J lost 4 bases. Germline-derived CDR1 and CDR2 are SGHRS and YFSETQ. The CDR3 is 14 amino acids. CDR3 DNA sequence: TGCGCCAGCGGACAGGGATCAGACGGCTATGGCTACACCTTC. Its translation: CASGQGSDGYGYTF.

CDR3 sequence: CASSQDYQGSDLAKNIQYF. CDR3 DNA: TGTGCCAGCAGCCAAGATTACCAGGGGTCGGATCTAGCCAAAAACATTCAGTACTTC. This rearrangement joins TRBV4-2 to TRBJ2-4; tentatively, D is TRBD1 (6 bases). The CDR3 spans 19 residues. Trimming shortened V by 0 bases and J by 0 bases, and 18 bases separated the two germline ends. Looked up from germline, CDR1 is LGHNA and CDR2 is YNFKEQ.

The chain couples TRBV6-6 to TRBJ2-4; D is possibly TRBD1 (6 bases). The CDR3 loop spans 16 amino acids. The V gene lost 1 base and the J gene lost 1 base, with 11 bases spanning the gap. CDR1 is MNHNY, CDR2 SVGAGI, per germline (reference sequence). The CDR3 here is CASSYYRVEAKNIQYF. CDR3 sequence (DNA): TGTGCCAGCAGTTACTACAGGGTAGAGGCCAAAAACATTCAGTACTTC.

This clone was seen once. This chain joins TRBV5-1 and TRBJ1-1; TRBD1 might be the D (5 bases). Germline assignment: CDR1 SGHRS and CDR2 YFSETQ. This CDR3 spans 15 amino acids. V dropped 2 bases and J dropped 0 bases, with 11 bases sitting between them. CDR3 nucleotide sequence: TGCGCCAGCAGCTTTCGTGGGGCGATGAACACTGAAGCTTTCTTT. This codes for CASSFRGAMNTEAFF.

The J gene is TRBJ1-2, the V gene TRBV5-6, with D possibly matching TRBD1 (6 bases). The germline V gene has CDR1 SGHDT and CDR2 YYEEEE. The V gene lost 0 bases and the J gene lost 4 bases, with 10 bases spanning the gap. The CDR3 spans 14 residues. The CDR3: CASSLGQEVYGYTF. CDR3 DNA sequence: TGTGCCAGCAGCTTGGGACAGGAAGTCTATGGCTACACCTTC.

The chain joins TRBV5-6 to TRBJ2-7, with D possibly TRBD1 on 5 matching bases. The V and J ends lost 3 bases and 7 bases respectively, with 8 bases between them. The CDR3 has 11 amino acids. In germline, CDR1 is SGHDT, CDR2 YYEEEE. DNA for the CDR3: TGTGCCAGCAGCTGGGCAGGGGAGCAGTACTTC. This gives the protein CASSWAGEQYF. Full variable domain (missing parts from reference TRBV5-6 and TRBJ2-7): DAGVTQSPTHLIKTRGQQVTLRCSPKSGHDTVSWYQQALGQGPQFIFQYYEEEERQRGNFPDRFSGHQFPNYSSELNVNALLLGDSALYLCASSWAGEQYFGPGTRLTVT.

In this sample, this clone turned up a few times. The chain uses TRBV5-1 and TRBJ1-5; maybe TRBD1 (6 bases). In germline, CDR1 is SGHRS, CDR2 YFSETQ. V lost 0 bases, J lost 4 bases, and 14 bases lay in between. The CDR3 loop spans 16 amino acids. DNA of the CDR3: TGCGCCAGCAGCTTGGACGGACAGTTGTGGAATCAGCCCCAGCATTTT. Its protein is CASSLDGQLWNQPQHF.

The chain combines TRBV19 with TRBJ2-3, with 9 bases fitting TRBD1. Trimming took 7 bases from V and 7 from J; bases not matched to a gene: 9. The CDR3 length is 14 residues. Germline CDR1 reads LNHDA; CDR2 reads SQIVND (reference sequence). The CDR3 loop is CASKPGQGINTQYF. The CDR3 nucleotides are TGTGCCAGTAAACCGGGACAGGGAATCAATACGCAGTATTTT.

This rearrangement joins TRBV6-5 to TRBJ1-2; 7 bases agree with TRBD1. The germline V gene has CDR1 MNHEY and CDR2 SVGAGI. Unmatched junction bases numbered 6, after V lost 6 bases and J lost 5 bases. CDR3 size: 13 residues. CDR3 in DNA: TGTGCCAGCAGCCGACGGGACAGATATGGCTACACCTTC. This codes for CASSRRDRYGYTF.

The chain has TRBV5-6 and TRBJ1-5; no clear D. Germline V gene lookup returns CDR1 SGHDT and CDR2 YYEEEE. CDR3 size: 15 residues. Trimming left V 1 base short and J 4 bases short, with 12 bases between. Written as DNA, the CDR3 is TGTGCCAGCAGCTTGCTGACATTAGAAAATCAGCCCCAGCATTTT. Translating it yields CASSLLTLENQPQHF.

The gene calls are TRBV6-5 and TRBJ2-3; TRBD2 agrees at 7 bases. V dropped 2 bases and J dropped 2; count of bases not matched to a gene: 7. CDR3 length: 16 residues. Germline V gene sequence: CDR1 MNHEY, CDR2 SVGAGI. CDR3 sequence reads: CASSYDRGGVTDTQYF. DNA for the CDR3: TGTGCCAGCAGTTACGACCGCGGGGGAGTCACAGATACGCAGTATTTT.

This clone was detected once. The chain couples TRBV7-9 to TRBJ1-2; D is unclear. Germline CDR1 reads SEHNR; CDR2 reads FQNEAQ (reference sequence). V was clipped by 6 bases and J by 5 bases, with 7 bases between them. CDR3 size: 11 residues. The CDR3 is CASSEGYGYTF. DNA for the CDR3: TGTGCCAGCAGTGAGGGATATGGCTACACCTTC.

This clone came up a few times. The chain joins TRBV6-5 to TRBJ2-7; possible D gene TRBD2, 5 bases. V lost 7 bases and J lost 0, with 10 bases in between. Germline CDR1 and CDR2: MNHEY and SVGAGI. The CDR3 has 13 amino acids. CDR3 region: CASKERISYEQYF. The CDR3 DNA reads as TGTGCCAGCAAAGAGCGGATCTCCTACGAGCAGTACTTC.

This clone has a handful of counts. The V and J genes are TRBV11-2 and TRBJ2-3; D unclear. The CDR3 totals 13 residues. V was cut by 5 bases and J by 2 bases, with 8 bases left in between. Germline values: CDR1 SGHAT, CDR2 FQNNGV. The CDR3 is CASSASYTDTQYF. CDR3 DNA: TGTGCCAGCAGCGCAAGCTACACAGATACGCAGTATTTT. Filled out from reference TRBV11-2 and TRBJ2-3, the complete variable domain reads EAGVAQSPRYKIIEKRQSVAFWCNPISGHATLYWYQQILGQGPKLLIQFQNNGVVDDSQLPKDRFSAERLKGVDSTLKIQPAKLEDSAVYLCASSASYTDTQYFGPGTRLTVL.

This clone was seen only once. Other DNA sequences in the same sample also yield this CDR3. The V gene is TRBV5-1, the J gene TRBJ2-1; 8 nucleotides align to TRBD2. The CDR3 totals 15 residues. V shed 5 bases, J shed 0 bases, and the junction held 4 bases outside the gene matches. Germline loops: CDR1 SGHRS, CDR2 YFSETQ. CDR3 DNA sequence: TGCGCCAGCAGGCTAGCGGGCAGCTCCTACAATGAGCAGTTCTTC. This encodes CASRLAGSSYNEQFF.

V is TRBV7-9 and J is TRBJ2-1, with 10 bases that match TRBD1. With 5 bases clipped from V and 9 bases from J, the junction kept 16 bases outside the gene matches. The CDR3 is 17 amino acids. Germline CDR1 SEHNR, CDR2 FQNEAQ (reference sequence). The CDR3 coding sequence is TGTGCCAGCAGCGCAAATATGGGGGCGGGGACAGGGGCTGAGCAGTTCTTC. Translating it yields CASSANMGAGTGAEQFF.

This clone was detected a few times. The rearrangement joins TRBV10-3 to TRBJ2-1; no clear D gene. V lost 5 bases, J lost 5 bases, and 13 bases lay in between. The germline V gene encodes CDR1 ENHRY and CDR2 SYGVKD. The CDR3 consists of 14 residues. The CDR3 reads CAISPGDTDNEQFF. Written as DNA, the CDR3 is TGTGCCATCAGTCCAGGTGACACCGACAATGAGCAGTTCTTC.